What follows is one T cell receptor (beta chain) and its context. Its antigen is unknown. The sample originates from a study of T cells expressing NK-cell markers. Study-level information: Obtained from sorted CD3+CD56+NKG2C+, CD3+CD56+NKG2C- and CD3+CD56-NKG2C+ T cells were the TCR beta repertoires.

The study's findings and limits: A range of about 1.0-8% of CD8+ T cells consisted of dominant NKG2C+ clonotypes in roughly 6 donors.

TCRdb reanalyzed the 5' RACE reads and collapses them to one entry per CDR3 protein, without DNA. The ten top clones account for over 4%, within a sample of a few hundred thousand distinct CDR3 sequences. Germline V gene data show CDR1 as MNHEY and CDR2 as SVGEGT. The CDR3 spans 15 residues. The sequence was collected from a man aged 18-75 years in good health. The sample taken for sequencing was blood T cells: a sorted CD56 or NKG2C T cell subset, CD4+ or CD8+ T cells, or bulk PBMC T cells (not recorded which). The chain uses TRBV6-2 or TRBV6-3 and TRBJ2-4; the D gene TCRdb calls, TRBD1, cannot be checked with no DNA. Here the CDR3 reads CASSPTGMTKNIQYF.